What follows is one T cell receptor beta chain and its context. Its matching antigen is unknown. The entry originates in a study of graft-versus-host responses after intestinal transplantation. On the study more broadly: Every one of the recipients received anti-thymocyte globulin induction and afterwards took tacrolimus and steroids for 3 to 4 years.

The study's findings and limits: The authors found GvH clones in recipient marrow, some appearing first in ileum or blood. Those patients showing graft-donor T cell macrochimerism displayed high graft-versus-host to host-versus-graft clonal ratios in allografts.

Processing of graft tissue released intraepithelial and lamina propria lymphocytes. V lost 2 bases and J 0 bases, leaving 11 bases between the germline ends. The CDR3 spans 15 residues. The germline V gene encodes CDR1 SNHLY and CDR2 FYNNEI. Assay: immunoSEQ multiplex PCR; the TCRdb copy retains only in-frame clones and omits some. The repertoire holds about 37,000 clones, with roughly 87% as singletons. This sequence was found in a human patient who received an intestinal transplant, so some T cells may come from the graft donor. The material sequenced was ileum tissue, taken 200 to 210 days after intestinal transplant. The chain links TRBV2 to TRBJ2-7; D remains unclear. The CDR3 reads CASSELAASSYEQYF. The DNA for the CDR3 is TGTGCCAGCAGTGAACTGGCGGCTAGCTCCTACGAGCAGTACTTC. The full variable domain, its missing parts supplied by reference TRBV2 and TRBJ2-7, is EPEVTQTPSHQVTQMGQEVILRCVPISNHLYFYWYRQILGQKVEFLVSFYNNEISEKSEIFDDQFSVERPDGSNFTLKIRSTKLEDSAMYFCASSELAASSYEQYFGPGTRLTVT.